One T cell receptor (beta chain) is described in this entry. Its antigen is currently unknown. Amplified TCR beta CDR3 regions came from RNA transcripts. HTBI primers drove first-round RT-PCR of the TCR CDR3. TCRdb reprocessed the multiplex PCR reads with MiXCR, giving one entry per CDR3 protein. The data hold roughly 420,000 distinct CDR3 sequences, with 12% to 15% observed a single time. This sample is part of a study of T cells in Graves' hyperthyroidism and ophthalmopathy. V gave up 5 bases and J gave up 6 bases, with 14 bases separating them. The CDR3 runs to 14 residues. Per germline, CDR1 MNHEY and CDR2 SVGEGT. Whole-study results and caveats: From stable hyperthyroidism, ophthalmopathy was separated by a 13 V-J model.

Patients between 18 and 65 years old had hyperthyroidism, newly diagnosed and lasting under 2 months. Diagnoses were established using clinical symptoms, serum thyroxine and TRAb, thyroid ultrasound and orbital computed tomography. PBMCs were sourced from approximately 9.3 ml fresh peripheral blood. The chain has TRBV6-2 or TRBV6-3 and TRBJ1-5, with D uncertain. This receptor was identified in a woman aged 18 to 35 with Graves' hyperthyroidism. The source material was blood. The CDR3 sequence: CASSATHAGQPQHF. The CDR3 region has the DNA TGTGCCAGCAGTGCGACCCACGCCGGTCAGCCCCAGCATTTT.